Below are 17 T cell receptor beta chains sequenced from a single sample in a study of PD-L1 blockade in urothelial cancer. Assay used: immunoSEQ multiplex PCR; TCRdb lists only in-frame clones, some missing. The sample holds some 30,000 clones, 70% to 80% seen once. This sample's time point: peripheral blood 6 weeks after treatment start. The material sequenced was PBMCs, taken around atezolizumab (anti-PD-L1) treatment. The origin of the receptors is a man between 65 and 85 years old with urothelial cancer.

V usage is TRBV25-1 and J usage is TRBJ2-5; 15 bases fit TRBD2. Germline V gene lookup returns CDR1 MGHDK and CDR2 SYGVNS. The length of the CDR3 is 18 residues. The ends lost 0 bases at V and 4 bases at J; junction bases unmatched: 6. The CDR3 protein is CASSEYFPGLAGGETQYF. The CDR3 DNA sequence: TGTGCCAGCAGTGAATATTTCCCGGGACTAGCGGGAGGAGAGACCCAGTACTTC.

The chain employs TRBV6-9 and TRBJ1-4, with 8 bases that match TRBD1. CDR1 and CDR2 (germline): MNHGY, SVAAGI. The CDR3 runs to 14 residues. The CDR3 protein is CADRGYQFTEKLFF. The CDR3 nucleotides are TGTGCTGACAGGGGATACCAGTTTACTGAAAAACTGTTTTTT.

This sequence joins TRBV7-2 and TRBJ2-7, with 12 bases that match TRBD1. Per germline, CDR1 SGHTA and CDR2 FQGNSA. V lost 3 bases to trimming and J lost 4 bases; unmatched junction nucleotides: 1. This CDR3 region has 14 residues. As DNA, the CDR3 is TGTGCCAGCAGCTTGGGACAGGGGGCATACGAGCAGTACTTC. Translating it yields CASSLGQGAYEQYF.

The chain is built from TRBV5-6 and TRBJ1-1; possible D gene TRBD1, 5 bases. This CDR3 contains 11 residues. V shed 2 bases and J shed 7 bases, with 6 bases lying between them. Per germline, CDR1 SGHDT and CDR2 YYEEEE. The chain's CDR3 is CASSLDSEAFF. CDR3 coding DNA: TGTGCCAGCAGCTTAGACAGTGAAGCTTTCTTT.

This clone is classed as medium-sized. The CDR3 here is CASSLARQGAAKQYF. The CDR3 region has the DNA TGTGCCAGCAGCTTAGCCAGACAGGGGGCCGCCAAGCAGTACTTC. This chain uses TRBV7-9 with TRBJ2-7; 10 bases agree with TRBD1. The CDR3 runs 15 residues. Germline V gives CDR1 SEHNR, CDR2 FQNEAQ (reference sequence). V dropped 0 bases and J dropped 8; count of bases not matched to a gene: 7.

This sequence joins TRBV5-1 and TRBJ1-2; 9 bases align to TRBD1. Per germline, CDR1 SGHRS and CDR2 YFSETQ. This CDR3 has 15 residues. V trimming: 4 bases; J trimming: 0 bases; junction bases outside the gene matches: 4. The CDR3 region is CASSLTGGTNYGYTF. The CDR3 DNA reads as TGCGCCAGCAGCCTTACAGGGGGCACTAACTATGGCTACACCTTC.

This clone was detected a few times. V and J are TRBV19 and TRBJ1-2; TRBD1 is a possible D gene (5 bases). The CDR3 has 15 residues. Trimming took off 5 bases at V and 0 bases at J, with 13 bases between the two ends. CDR1 and CDR2 from the germline V gene are LNHDA and SQIVND (reference sequence). CDR3 coding DNA: TGTGCCAGTAGTGCAGGGACTCCAGCTAACTATGGCTACACCTTC. Its translation is CASSAGTPANYGYTF. Variable domain in full (rest from reference TRBV19 and TRBJ1-2): DGGITQSPKYLFRKEGQNVTLSCEQNLNHDAMYWYRQDPGQGLRLIYYSQIVNDFQKGDIAEGYSVSREKKESFPLTVTSAQKNPTAFYLCASSAGTPANYGYTFGSGTRLTVV.

The J gene is TRBJ1-4, the V gene TRBV7-2, with D possibly matching TRBD1 (6 bases). This CDR3 has 15 amino acids. From germline, CDR1 is SGHTA and CDR2 FQGNSA. Trimming took off 0 bases at V and 3 bases at J, with 8 bases between the two ends. As DNA, the CDR3 is TGTGCCAGCAGCTTAGCCTGGACAGCTAATGAAAAACTGTTTTTT. Amino acids: CASSLAWTANEKLFF.

This sequence joins TRBV25-1 and TRBJ1-2; TRBD1 matches 9 bases. Germline loops: CDR1 MGHDK, CDR2 SYGVNS. The CDR3 consists of 15 residues. V lost 1 base to trimming and J lost 2 bases; unmatched junction nucleotides: 2. This CDR3 is CASSESGQGNYGYTF. CDR3 coding DNA: TGTGCCAGCAGTGAATCGGGACAGGGCAACTATGGCTACACCTTC.

The CDR3 nucleotides are TGTGCCAGCAGCTTAAAGGGGGAAGGTACTGAAGCTTTCTTT. It codes for CASSLKGEGTEAFF. The chain couples TRBV11-3 to TRBJ1-1; perhaps TRBD1 as D (6 bases). The CDR3 consists of 14 residues. The V end lost 2 bases, the J end lost 5 bases, and 12 bases lay between the germline ends. Germline CDR1 SGHNT, CDR2 YENEEA.

This clone was seen a single time. The V and J genes are TRBV7-2 and TRBJ2-3; 16 bases fit TRBD2. Trimming removed 5 bases from V and 5 bases from J; junction bases left unmatched: 4. The length of the CDR3 is 16 residues. Germline CDR1 SGHTA, CDR2 FQGNSA. The CDR3 sequence: CASSPGLAGGQDTQYF. CDR3 in DNA: TGTGCCAGCAGCCCGGGACTAGCGGGAGGGCAAGATACGCAGTATTTT.

The rearrangement joins TRBV2 to TRBJ1-5; 7 nucleotides line up with TRBD1. CDR1 is SNHLY, CDR2 FYNNEI, per germline. This CDR3 has 15 residues. The ends lost 7 bases at V and 6 bases at J; junction bases unmatched: 12. The CDR3 coding sequence is TGTGCCAGCACCTTCTTAGACAGGGTCGGTCAGCCCCAGCATTTT. Translated: CASTFLDRVGQPQHF.

This chain joins TRBV7-2 and TRBJ1-1; D might be TRBD1 (5 bases). The ends were cut back, 2 bases at V and 4 bases at J, with 14 bases in the middle. The CDR3 sequence is 15 residues long. In germline, CDR1 is SGHTA, CDR2 FQGNSA. CDR3 DNA: TGTGCCAGCAGCTTAAATTTGCTGGGGGGCACTGAAGCTTTCTTT. This translates into CASSLNLLGGTEAFF.

The rearrangement uses TRBV18 and TRBJ2-3; no reliable D call. V gave up 4 bases and J gave up 0 bases, with 8 bases separating them. The CDR3 is 14 residues long. Germline values: CDR1 KGHSH, CDR2 LQKENI. In DNA, the CDR3 is TGTGCCAGCTCACTCGCAACTAGCACAGATACGCAGTATTTT. It is translated as CASSLATSTDTQYF.

J is TRBJ2-7 and V is TRBV6-1, with D perhaps matching TRBD1 (5 bases). Germline V gives CDR1 MNHNS, CDR2 SASEGT. This CDR3 is built from 14 residues. Trimming pared 4 bases from V and 0 bases from J, leaving 10 bases between. The CDR3 region has the DNA TGTGCCAGCAGTGTTAGGGGAAGCTCCTACGAGCAGTACTTC. Its protein product is CASSVRGSSYEQYF.

This clone was seen more than once but under ten times. The CDR3 DNA reads as TGCGCCAGCAGCTGGGGGGGGGCTAACACTGAAGCTTTCTTT. Translated: CASSWGGANTEAFF. The V gene is TRBV5-1, the J gene TRBJ1-1; D perhaps matches TRBD1 (6 bases). Germline V gene sequence: CDR1 SGHRS, CDR2 YFSETQ. Trimming cost V 3 bases and J 2 bases, with 11 bases left between them. CDR3 length: 14 amino acids.

The V call is TRBV29-1, the J call TRBJ2-7; D perhaps matches TRBD2 (7 bases). Between the trimmed V and J ends, which lost 7 bases and 2 bases, there was a span of 18 bases. The CDR3 runs to 14 residues. Germline loops: CDR1 SQVTM, CDR2 ANQGSEA. The DNA for the CDR3 is TGCAGCGCCGGGGGAGGGGGGGGAACCTACGAGCAGTACTTC. It yields the protein CSAGGGGGTYEQYF.